This T cell receptor (beta chain) was recorded in a study of T-cell memory formation after mild COVID-19. About the research overall: Largely donor-specific TCR clusters were found. Study conclusions and caveats: Memory cells collected pre-infection included some clones that later responded, suggesting cross-reactive memory joined.

Amplification by 5'RACE using constant-segment primers produced TCR alpha and TCR beta cDNA libraries that carried sample barcodes and UMIs. One entry per CDR3 protein, called by TCRdb with MiXCR from the 5' RACE reads. The sample has 350,000 or so distinct CDR3 sequences; approximately 22% are singletons. There are 13 residues in the CDR3. CDR1 is WSHSY, CDR2 SAAADI, per germline. Trimming took 2 bases from V and 2 from J, leaving 6 bases between them. Notes on this clonotype: Antigen specificity is unknown.

Material for sequencing was PBMCs or a T cell subset sorted from them (not recorded which). This chain uses TRBV10-2 with TRBJ1-1; no clear D. The clonotype comes from a man in his late teens or twenties who had mild COVID-19 (a few samples of this study predate the infection). Cell type and time point are not known. CDR3 DNA: TGCGCCAGCAGTGAGACGGCTAACACTGAAGCTTTCTTT. Protein sequence: CASSETANTEAFF.